Listed here are 25 T cell receptor beta chains from one sample, sequenced in a study of vaccination effects on CD4 cells after COVID-19. The antigens for these receptors are not known. Viral peptide pool expansion of antigen-specific CD4+ T cells preceded sequencing in the ViraFEST assay. With 9 to 11 days of culture completed, CD4+ T cells were isolated. Convalescent patients had PCR-confirmed SARS-CoV-2 infection between March and December 2020. The assay was immunoSEQ multiplex PCR, and TCRdb's table has in-frame clones only and misses some. Among under 55,000 clones, under 80% were seen once, and the ten largest hold 25% to 35%. Material: CD4+ T cells from PBMCs cultured with a peptide pool, obtained before COVID-19 vaccination. All receptors come from a human donor who had a prior SARS-CoV-2 infection.

This clone was counted a few times. J is TRBJ1-3 and V is TRBV6-1; unclear D gene. Trimming removed 0 bases at V and 11 bases at J, with 11 bases between. CDR1 and CDR2 (germline): MNHNS, SASEGT. This CDR3 comprises 13 residues. CDR3 coding DNA: TGTGCCAGCAGTGAAGCAGAGTACCTCCCCATATATTTT. Translated: CASSEAEYLPIYF.

The V call is TRBV7-3, the J call TRBJ1-6; no clear D. Deletions cut 8 bases from V and 10 bases from J, with 15 bases between. Germline CDR1 reads SGHTA; CDR2 reads FQGTGA. The CDR3 has 13 amino acids. CDR3: CASPLGGNSPLHF. As DNA, the CDR3 is TGTGCCAGCCCTTTAGGAGGAAACTCACCCCTCCACTTT.

The chain is built from TRBV5-1 and TRBJ1-2, with 8 bases identical to TRBD1. Germline V gene data show CDR1 as SGHRS and CDR2 as YFSETQ. The CDR3 is made up of 15 amino acids. The junction had 11 bases not matched to a gene; V was cut back by 4 bases and J by 6 bases. CDR3 sequence reads: CASSQNEGQGDGYTF. The CDR3 coding sequence is TGCGCCAGCAGCCAAAACGAAGGACAGGGCGATGGCTACACCTTC.

The V gene is TRBV10-3, the J gene TRBJ1-5, with 12 bases that match TRBD1. The CDR3 sequence is 16 residues long. Germline lookup yields CDR1 ENHRY and CDR2 SYGVKD. V shed 10 bases and J 0 bases; nucleotides not matched to a gene: 7. CDR3 amino acids: CATGTGGSNSNQPQHF. Written as DNA, the CDR3 is TGTGCCACCGGGACAGGGGGCTCCAATAGCAATCAGCCCCAGCATTTT.

The chain couples TRBV4-2 to TRBJ1-2; TRBD1 might be the D (6 bases). V lost 1 base and J lost 2, with 14 bases in between. Looked up from germline, CDR1 is LGHNA and CDR2 is YNFKEQ. The CDR3 is made up of 16 amino acids. CDR3: CASSQGKAGENYGYTF. CDR3 DNA sequence: TGTGCCAGCAGCCAAGGAAAAGCAGGGGAGAACTATGGCTACACCTTC.

CDR3 amino acids: CASSIGGSSYEQYF. In DNA form, the CDR3 reads TGTGCCAGTAGTATAGGGGGGAGCTCCTACGAGCAGTACTTC. J is TRBJ2-7 and V is TRBV19; D tentatively reads TRBD1 or TRBD2 (5 bases each). The CDR3 contains 14 residues. V was trimmed by 1 base and J by 0 bases, leaving 7 bases between them. Germline CDR1 is LNHDA and CDR2 is SQIVND (reference sequence). The full variable domain, in which reference TRBV19 and TRBJ2-7 provide the parts outside the CDR3, is DGGITQSPKYLFRKEGQNVTLSCEQNLNHDAMYWYRQDPGQGLRLIYYSQIVNDFQKGDIAEGYSVSREKKESFPLTVTSAQKNPTAFYLCASSIGGSSYEQYFGPGTRLTVT.

CDR3 region: CASSSGQGHYEQYF. The CDR3 region has the DNA TGTGCCAGCAGCTCGGGACAGGGGCACTACGAGCAGTACTTC. The J gene is TRBJ2-7, the V gene TRBV5-6, with 10 bases identical to TRBD1. V was clipped by 3 bases and J by 3 bases; unmatched bases: 3. CDR1 SGHDT and CDR2 YYEEEE come from the germline V gene. The CDR3 consists of 14 residues.

There are a few counts of this clone. The V gene is TRBV6-5, the J gene TRBJ1-6; 9 bases are shared with TRBD1. Germline V lookup: CDR1 MNHEY, CDR2 SVGAGI. CDR3 length: 15 residues. The V and J ends lost 10 bases and 9 bases, in that order; junction bases with no gene match: 13. The CDR3 is CATSRGQGGGSPLHF. CDR3 coding DNA: TGTGCCACCTCGAGGGGACAGGGTGGAGGTTCACCCCTCCACTTT.

V and J are TRBV24-1 and TRBJ2-3, with TRBD2 as a possible D gene (6 bases). Germline lookup yields CDR1 KGHDR and CDR2 SFDVKD. The CDR3 totals 16 residues. The V gene lost 2 bases and the J gene lost 2 bases, with 13 bases spanning the gap. CDR3 coding DNA: TGTGCCACCAGTGATTCCCGGACTACATCCACAGATACGCAGTATTTT. It codes for CATSDSRTTSTDTQYF.

CDR3 bases: TGCGCCAGCAGTCGGACTGTAACGGGTAGCTACACCTTC. Encoded protein: CASSRTVTGSYTF. V usage is TRBV4-1 and J usage is TRBJ1-2; D is unclear. Germline V CDR1 and CDR2: MGHRA, YSYEKL. Trimming left V 6 bases short and J 9 bases short, with 17 bases between. CDR3 length: 13 amino acids.

The chain's CDR3 is CASTRPGPQFF. The CDR3 DNA is TGTGCCAGCACCCGCCCGGGGCCCCAGTTCTTC. The chain links TRBV27 to TRBJ2-1; D is tentatively TRBD1 or TRBD2 (5 bases each). The CDR3 is 11 amino acids. Germline assignment: CDR1 MNHEY and CDR2 SMNVEV (reference sequence). The V end was cut by 7 bases, the J end by 13 bases, with 14 bases between.

The chain uses TRBV7-6 and TRBJ2-5; 12 bases are a match to TRBD2. There are 22 residues in the CDR3. The V segment lost 2 bases and the J segment 2 bases; nucleotides outside the gene matches: 21. Germline V gene lookup returns CDR1 SGHVS and CDR2 FNYEAQ. For the CDR3, the DNA is TGTGCCAGCAGCTTAAAGGGGACCTTAGGACTAGCGGGAAGCACATTTCAAGAGACCCAGTACTTC. Amino acids: CASSLKGTLGLAGSTFQETQYF.

The genes are TRBV27 and TRBJ2-7, with TRBD1 matching 9 bases. This CDR3 has 14 residues. Germline CDR1 MNHEY, CDR2 SMNVEV (reference sequence). V lost 5 bases to trimming and J lost 0 bases; unmatched junction nucleotides: 2. DNA of the CDR3: TGTGCCAGCAGTCGACAGGGGGGCTCCTACGAGCAGTACTTC. Protein product: CASSRQGGSYEQYF.

A remark on this clone: A read error may account for a junction end that differs from germline. The chain joins TRBV30 to TRBJ1-2; D might be TRBD1 (6 bases). Per germline, CDR1 GTSNPN and CDR2 SVGIG (reference sequence). CDR3 length: 13 amino acids. CDR3 in amino acids: CAWSAYLQGSGVF. The CDR3 nucleotides read TGTGCCTGGAGTGCATATCTACAGGGAAGCGGGGTCTTC.

The table lists this clone with a count of one. V and J are TRBV2 and TRBJ1-1; the D gene is possibly TRBD1 (6 bases). CDR3 size: 14 residues. With 5 bases removed from V and 1 base from J, the gap between germline ends came to 11 bases. The V gene's germline CDR1 is SNHLY and CDR2 FYNNEI. In DNA form, the CDR3 reads TGTGCCAGCAGTCCTACCAGGGGGAACACTGAAGCTTTCTTT. Its protein is CASSPTRGNTEAFF.

This clone was detected a few times. The chain is built from TRBV2 and TRBJ1-2; no clear D. This CDR3 is built from 12 residues. CDR1 is SNHLY, CDR2 FYNNEI, per germline. V lost 4 bases, J lost 7 bases, and 10 bases lay in between. CDR3 nucleotide sequence: TGTGCCAGCAGTGGGCCCGGCGGTGGCTACACCTTC. Its protein is CASSGPGGGYTF.

The genes are TRBV20-1 and TRBJ1-1; D unresolved. The CDR3 extends over 11 amino acids. Trimming cost V 2 bases and J 0 bases, with 1 base left between them. Germline CDR1 reads DFQATT; CDR2 reads SNEGSKA (reference sequence). The CDR3 is CSARLNTEAFF. CDR3 nucleotide sequence: TGCAGTGCTAGATTGAACACTGAAGCTTTCTTT.

The genes are TRBV11-2 and TRBJ2-1; D uncertain. Trimming shortened V by 1 base and J by 6 bases, and 10 bases separated the two germline ends. This CDR3 comprises 14 residues. Germline V gene sequence: CDR1 SGHAT, CDR2 FQNNGV. CDR3 nucleotide sequence: TGTGCCAGCAGCTTAGGGGTCAGTCTCAATGAGCAGTTCTTC. This translates into CASSLGVSLNEQFF.

The chain combines TRBV19 with TRBJ1-4; 8 positions match TRBD1. Germline CDR1 LNHDA, CDR2 SQIVND (reference sequence). The CDR3 has 16 amino acids. J was trimmed by 8 bases and V by 7 bases; bases with no gene match: 15. The CDR3 protein is CASTAVVGQDPEKLFF. CDR3 nucleotide sequence: TGTGCCAGTACCGCTGTCGTGGGACAGGATCCCGAAAAACTGTTTTTT.

The J gene is TRBJ2-1, the V gene TRBV5-1; D possibly corresponds to TRBD2 (5 bases). In germline, CDR1 is SGHRS, CDR2 YFSETQ. The CDR3 runs 15 residues. V was cut by 0 bases and J by 6 bases, with 13 bases left in between. The CDR3 DNA follows: TGCGCCAGCAGCTTGGCCCGCGGGTCATCCAATGAGCAGTTCTTC. Protein: CASSLARGSSNEQFF. The entire variable domain, with the rest obtained from reference TRBV5-1 and TRBJ2-1, is as follows: KAGVTQTPRYLIKTRGQQVTLSCSPISGHRSVSWYQQTPGQGLQFLFEYFSETQRNKGNFPGRFSGRQFSNSRSEMNVSTLELGDSALYLCASSLARGSSNEQFFGPGTRLTVL.

V is TRBV2 and J is TRBJ2-2; weak D call: TRBD2 (5 bases). The germline V gene encodes CDR1 SNHLY and CDR2 FYNNEI. V was clipped by 7 bases and J by 0 bases, with 15 bases between them. The CDR3 sequence is 16 residues long. The CDR3 nucleotides read TGTGCCAGCATATCAGGACTCCCCACGAACACCGGGGAGCTGTTTTTT. This sequence encodes CASISGLPTNTGELFF.

The chain couples TRBV19 to TRBJ1-2, with 7 bases aligning to TRBD1. Losses at the gene ends were 9 bases for V and 2 bases for J; bases not matched to a gene: 12. Germline CDR1 reads LNHDA; CDR2 reads SQIVND (reference sequence). This CDR3 has 15 residues. This CDR3 is CASGAATTGNYGYTF. CDR3 bases: TGTGCCAGCGGTGCCGCTACGACAGGGAACTATGGCTACACCTTC.

The V gene is TRBV27, the J gene TRBJ2-5, with 10 positions matching TRBD1. V lost 6 bases to trimming and J lost 4 bases; unmatched junction nucleotides: 8. CDR1 MNHEY and CDR2 SMNVEV come from the germline V gene (reference sequence). The CDR3 is made up of 15 amino acids. Here the CDR3 DNA reads TGTGCCAGCAGGGGGGACAGGGGTAGGCGAGAGACCCAGTACTTC. It yields the protein CASRGDRGRRETQYF.

The chain combines TRBV27 with TRBJ2-7; 10 bases line up with TRBD1. This CDR3 has 15 amino acids. The trim removed 5 bases at V and 3 bases at J, leaving 7 bases unmatched. Per germline, CDR1 MNHEY and CDR2 SMNVEV (reference sequence). The CDR3 reads CASSGLGTGVYEQYF. The CDR3 DNA sequence: TGTGCCAGCAGTGGATTGGGGACAGGGGTCTACGAGCAGTACTTC.

As regards this clone: Germline is not matched at one junction end, which may reflect a read error. The V and J genes are TRBV7-7 and TRBJ2-2, with TRBD1 matching 10 bases. This CDR3 is built from 16 residues. Germline V gene lookup returns CDR1 SSHAT and CDR2 FNYEAQ (reference sequence). DNA for the CDR3: TGTGCTAGCAGCCGCACCACAGGGACAGGGGACGGGGAGCTGTTTTTT. Translated: CASSRTTGTGDGELFF.